The 15 T cell receptor beta chains reported below all come from one sample, sequenced in a study of blood T cell repertoires in COVID-19. This table comes from immunoSEQ multiplex PCR, and its TCRdb copy is limited to in-frame clones, with some not included. The top ten hold less than 8.5% of the sample, which has a few hundred thousand clones, approximately 85% seen once. The sequenced material came from PBMCs or T cells enriched from blood (not recorded which). The receptors were sampled from a woman aged 45 to 65 who had been exposed to COVID-19.

This sequence joins TRBV7-9 and TRBJ2-1; 14 positions match TRBD2. CDR3 size: 15 residues. Per the germline V gene, CDR1 is SEHNR and CDR2 is FQNEAQ (reference sequence). With 3 bases clipped from V and 6 bases from J, the junction kept 1 base outside the gene matches. The chain's CDR3 is CASSFGLAGGNEQFF. The CDR3 bases are TGTGCCAGCAGCTTCGGACTAGCGGGGGGCAATGAGCAGTTCTTC.

This sequence joins TRBV4-3 and TRBJ2-6, with no clear D. The germline gives CDR1 LGHNA, CDR2 YSLEER. This CDR3 is 15 amino acids long. The ends were cut back, 4 bases at V and 0 bases at J, with 7 bases in the middle. The CDR3 DNA reads TGCGCCAGCAGCCCTCAGATCTCTGGGGCCAACGTCCTGACTTTC. Amino acid sequence: CASSPQISGANVLTF.

The chain is built from TRBV4-3 and TRBJ2-7, with TRBD2 matching 11 bases. The germline CDR1 and CDR2 sequences are LGHNA and YSLEER. Trimming at V came to 2 bases and at J to 1 base, leaving 1 base not matched to a gene. There are 15 residues in the CDR3. CDR3 residues: CASSQIAGGSYEQYF. In nucleotides, the CDR3 is TGCGCCAGCAGCCAAATAGCGGGGGGGTCCTACGAGCAGTACTTC.

This clone showed up just a few times. The chain recombines TRBV27 with TRBJ2-7; 13 bases map to TRBD2. The CDR3 has 17 residues. The V gene end was trimmed by 4 bases and the J gene end by 6 bases; junction bases not matched to a gene: 12. The germline gives CDR1 MNHEY, CDR2 SMNVEV (reference sequence). CDR3 protein: CASSSRPGLAGVFEQYF. CDR3 nucleotides: TGTGCCAGCAGTTCCCGCCCAGGACTAGCGGGGGTATTCGAGCAGTACTTC.

This chain links TRBV6-2 or TRBV6-3 with TRBJ1-1; D is uncertain. V shed 4 bases and J shed 4 bases, with 19 bases lying between them. Germline V gives CDR1 MNHEY, CDR2 SVGEGT. The CDR3 extends over 16 amino acids. The CDR3 DNA is TGTGCCAGCAGTTTTTCTTTGGGAGACCCTGGCACTGAAGCTTTCTTT. This sequence encodes CASSFSLGDPGTEAFF.

This clone was picked up a small number of times. The J gene is TRBJ1-4, the V gene TRBV19; D might be TRBD1 (5 bases). The germline V gene encodes CDR1 LNHDA and CDR2 SQIVND (reference sequence). Trimming shortened V by 3 bases and J by 3 bases, and 11 bases separated the two germline ends. The CDR3 sequence is 15 residues long. The DNA of the CDR3 is TGTGCCAGTAGTATTGATGGGGCCGCTAATGAAAAACTGTTTTTT. This codes for CASSIDGAANEKLFF.

V usage is TRBV28 and J usage is TRBJ1-1, with a possible D match to TRBD1 (6 bases). V lost 2 bases and J 5 bases, leaving 6 bases between the germline ends. The germline V gene has CDR1 MDHEN and CDR2 SYDVKM. CDR3 size: 12 residues. DNA for the CDR3: TGTGCCAGCAGTTTAACAGGGACTGAAGCTTTCTTT. Amino acid sequence: CASSLTGTEAFF.

V usage is TRBV14 and J usage is TRBJ1-1; D unresolved. CDR1 SGHDN and CDR2 FVKESK come from the germline V gene. The CDR3 length is 15 residues. The V gene lost 4 bases and the J gene lost 2 bases, with 14 bases spanning the gap. The CDR3 here is CASSPRAGLNTEAFF. The CDR3 nucleotides are TGTGCCAGCAGCCCCCGGGCAGGACTCAACACTGAAGCTTTCTTT.

The rearrangement joins TRBV7-2 to TRBJ1-6, with 7 bases lining up with TRBD1. The CDR3 covers 15 residues. Trimming at V came to 4 bases and at J to 9 bases, leaving 9 bases not matched to a gene. CDR1 is SGHTA and CDR2 is FQGNSA in the germline V gene. The CDR3 sequence is CASSSRQGPSSPLHF. In DNA, the CDR3 is TGTGCCAGCAGCTCCAGACAGGGTCCCTCTTCACCCCTCCACTTT.

This clone was seen once. The genes are TRBV2 and TRBJ2-1, with D possibly matching TRBD2 (5 bases). The CDR3 length is 15 residues. CDR1 and CDR2 from the germline V gene are SNHLY and FYNNEI. V was trimmed by 3 bases and J by 2 bases, leaving 11 bases between them. CDR3 in amino acids: CASSDGGSPYNEQFF. CDR3 sequence (DNA): TGTGCCAGCAGTGATGGAGGATCCCCCTACAATGAGCAGTTCTTC.

This chain uses TRBV4-1 with TRBJ2-2; 7 bases are shared with TRBD1. In germline, CDR1 is MGHRA, CDR2 YSYEKL. V was clipped by 4 bases and J by 5 bases; unmatched bases: 16. The CDR3 is made up of 18 amino acids. The CDR3 loop is CASSPAEAAQGSTGELFF. DNA for the CDR3: TGCGCCAGCAGCCCCGCCGAAGCGGCACAGGGGTCTACCGGGGAGCTGTTTTTT.

Regarding this clone: Other nucleotide sequences from this sample produce the same CDR3. The chain links TRBV9 to TRBJ1-1, with no clear D. The CDR3 is made up of 12 amino acids. V lost 3 bases, J lost 5 bases, and 8 bases lay in between. From germline, CDR1 is SGDLS and CDR2 YYNGEE. CDR3 DNA: TGTGCCAGCAGCGGCGGTGGGACTGAAGCTTTCTTT. This encodes CASSGGGTEAFF.

This clone was observed a single time. The rearrangement joins TRBV3-1 (or the pseudogene TRBV3-2) to TRBJ1-1; D possibly corresponds to TRBD1 (5 bases). The CDR3 sequence is 13 residues long. Trimming left V 4 bases short and J 10 bases short, with 16 bases between. The germline gives CDR1 LGHDT, CDR2 YNNKEL (reference sequence). This CDR3 reads CASSLAGSQGAFF. CDR3 nucleotides: TGTGCCAGCAGCCTGGCCGGGTCCCAGGGAGCTTTCTTT.

The chain employs TRBV28 and TRBJ1-5; tentatively, D is TRBD1 (5 bases). The germline V and J ends were trimmed by 5 bases and 7 bases, with 15 bases remaining between them. Germline CDR1 is MDHEN and CDR2 is SYDVKM. The CDR3 has 14 residues. The CDR3 region has the DNA TGTGCCAGCAGTACCCGGGGGGGGGACCAGCCCCAGCATTTT. This gives the protein CASSTRGGDQPQHF.

This chain joins TRBV19 and TRBJ1-2, with 7 bases aligning to TRBD1. The V segment lost 7 bases and the J segment 3 bases; nucleotides outside the gene matches: 2. The CDR3 runs to 12 residues. Germline V gives CDR1 LNHDA, CDR2 SQIVND (reference sequence). The CDR3: CASTRGDYGYTF. The CDR3 DNA follows: TGTGCCAGTACCAGGGGGGACTATGGCTACACCTTC.